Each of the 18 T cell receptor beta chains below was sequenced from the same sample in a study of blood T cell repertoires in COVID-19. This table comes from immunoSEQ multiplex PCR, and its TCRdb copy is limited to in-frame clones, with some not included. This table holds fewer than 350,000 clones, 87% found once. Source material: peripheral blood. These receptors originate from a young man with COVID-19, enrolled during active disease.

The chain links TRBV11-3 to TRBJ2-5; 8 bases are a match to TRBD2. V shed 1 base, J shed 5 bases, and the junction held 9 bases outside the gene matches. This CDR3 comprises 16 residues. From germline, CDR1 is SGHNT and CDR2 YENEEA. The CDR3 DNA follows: TGTGCCAGCAGCTTAGGGCTAGCGGGCATGGGTGAGACCCAGTACTTC. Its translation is CASSLGLAGMGETQYF. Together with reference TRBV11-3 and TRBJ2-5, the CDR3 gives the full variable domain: EAGVVQSPRYKIIEKKQPVAFWCNPISGHNTLYWYLQNLGQGPELLIRYENEEAVDDSQLPKDRFSAERLKGVDSTLKIQPAELGDSAVYLCASSLGLAGMGETQYFGPGTRLLVL.

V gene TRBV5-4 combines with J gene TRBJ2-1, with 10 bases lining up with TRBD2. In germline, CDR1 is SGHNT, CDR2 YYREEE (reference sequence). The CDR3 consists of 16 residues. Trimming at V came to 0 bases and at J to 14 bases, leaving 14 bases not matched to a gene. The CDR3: CASSLGPQRGGPEEFF. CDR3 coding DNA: TGTGCCAGCAGCTTGGGACCACAGCGGGGGGGCCCGGAGGAGTTCTTC.

The CDR3 DNA reads as TGTGCCAGCTCACCCCAGGGTCAAGGGGCCAACGTCCTGACTTTC. Protein sequence: CASSPQGQGANVLTF. The gene calls are TRBV18 and TRBJ2-6; D is perhaps TRBD1 (5 bases). This CDR3 region has 15 residues. Germline-derived CDR1 and CDR2 are KGHSH and LQKENI. The V gene lost 3 bases and the J gene lost 4 bases, with 10 bases spanning the gap. The full variable domain, with the rest looked up from reference TRBV18 and TRBJ2-6, is NAGVMQNPRHLVRRRGQEARLRCSPMKGHSHVYWYRQLPEEGLKFMVYLQKENIIDESGMPKERFSAEFPKEGPSILRIQQVVRGDSAAYFCASSPQGQGANVLTFGAGSRLTVL.

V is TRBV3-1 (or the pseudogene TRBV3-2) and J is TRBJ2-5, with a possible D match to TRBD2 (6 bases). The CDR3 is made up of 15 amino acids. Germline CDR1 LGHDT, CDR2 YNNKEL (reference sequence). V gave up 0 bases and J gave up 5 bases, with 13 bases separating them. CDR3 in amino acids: CASSQEGGAGETQYF. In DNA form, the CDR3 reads TGTGCCAGCAGCCAAGAAGGAGGGGCGGGGGAGACCCAGTACTTC.

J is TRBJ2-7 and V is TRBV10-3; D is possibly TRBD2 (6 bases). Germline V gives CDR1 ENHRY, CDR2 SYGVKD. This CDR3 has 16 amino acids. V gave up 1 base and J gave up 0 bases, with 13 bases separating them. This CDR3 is CAISELGQGLSYEQYF. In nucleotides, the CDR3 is TGTGCCATCAGTGAGTTAGGGCAGGGACTCTCCTACGAGCAGTACTTC.

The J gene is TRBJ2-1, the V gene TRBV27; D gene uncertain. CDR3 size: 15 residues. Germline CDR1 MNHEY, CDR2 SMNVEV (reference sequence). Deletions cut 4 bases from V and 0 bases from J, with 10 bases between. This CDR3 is CASSSPASSYNEQFF. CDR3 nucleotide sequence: TGTGCCAGCAGTTCACCTGCGAGCTCCTACAATGAGCAGTTCTTC.

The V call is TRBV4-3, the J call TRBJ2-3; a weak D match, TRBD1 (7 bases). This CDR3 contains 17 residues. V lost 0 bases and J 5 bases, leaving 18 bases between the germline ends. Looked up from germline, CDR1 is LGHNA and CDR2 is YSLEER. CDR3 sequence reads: CASSQDRGRGAVDTQYF. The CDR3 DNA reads TGCGCCAGCAGCCAAGATAGGGGCAGGGGGGCGGTAGATACGCAGTATTTT.

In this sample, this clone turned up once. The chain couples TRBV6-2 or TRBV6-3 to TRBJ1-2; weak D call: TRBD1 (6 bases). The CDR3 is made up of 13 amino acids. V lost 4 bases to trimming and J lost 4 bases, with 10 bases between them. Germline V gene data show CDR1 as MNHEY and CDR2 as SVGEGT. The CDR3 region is CASSFTGPYGYTF. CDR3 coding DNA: TGTGCCAGCAGTTTTACAGGGCCCTATGGCTACACCTTC.

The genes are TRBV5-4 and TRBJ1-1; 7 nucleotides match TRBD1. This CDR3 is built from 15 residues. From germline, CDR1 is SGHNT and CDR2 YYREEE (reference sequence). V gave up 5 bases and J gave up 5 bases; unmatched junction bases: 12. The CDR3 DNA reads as TGTGCCAGCAGGGCCGGGACAGAGAGAGGGACTGAAGCTTTCTTT. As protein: CASRAGTERGTEAFF.

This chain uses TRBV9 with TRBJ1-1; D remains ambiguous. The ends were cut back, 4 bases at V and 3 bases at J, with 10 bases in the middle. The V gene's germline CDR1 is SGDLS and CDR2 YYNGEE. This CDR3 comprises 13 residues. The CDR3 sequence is CASSPPSDTEAFF. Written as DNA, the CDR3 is TGTGCCAGCAGCCCCCCCTCGGACACTGAAGCTTTCTTT. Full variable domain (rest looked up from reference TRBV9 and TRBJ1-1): DSGVTQTPKHLITATGQRVTLRCSPRSGDLSVYWYQQSLDQGLQFLIQYYNGEERAKGNILERFSAQQFPDLHSELNLSSLELGDSALYFCASSPPSDTEAFFGQGTRLTVV.

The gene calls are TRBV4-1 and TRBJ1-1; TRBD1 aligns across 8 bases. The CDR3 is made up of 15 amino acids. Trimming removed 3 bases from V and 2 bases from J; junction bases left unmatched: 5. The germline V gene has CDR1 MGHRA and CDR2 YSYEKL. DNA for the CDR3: TGCGCCAGCAGCCAGGCTGACAGGGGAAACACTGAAGCTTTCTTT. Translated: CASSQADRGNTEAFF.

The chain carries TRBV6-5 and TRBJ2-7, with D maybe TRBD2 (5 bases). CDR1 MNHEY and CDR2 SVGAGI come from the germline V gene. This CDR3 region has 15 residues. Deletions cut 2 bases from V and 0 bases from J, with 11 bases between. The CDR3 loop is CASSYGLPSSYEQYF. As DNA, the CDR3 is TGTGCCAGCAGTTACGGACTTCCGAGCTCCTACGAGCAGTACTTC.

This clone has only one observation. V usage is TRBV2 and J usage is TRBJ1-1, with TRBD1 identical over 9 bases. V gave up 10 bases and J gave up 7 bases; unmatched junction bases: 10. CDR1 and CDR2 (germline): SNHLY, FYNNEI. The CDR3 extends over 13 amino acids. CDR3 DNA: TGTGCCATCTCTCTGACAGGGGGTATTGAAGCTTTCTTT. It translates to CAISLTGGIEAFF.

The CDR3 DNA sequence: TGCAGTGCTAGAGATCTAGCCGAGCAGTACTTC. Translated, it gives CSARDLAEQYF. The gene calls are TRBV20-1 and TRBJ2-7, with D possibly matching TRBD2 (5 bases). The CDR3 sequence is 11 residues long. CDR1 and CDR2 (germline): DFQATT, SNEGSKA (reference sequence). The ends were cut back, 0 bases at V and 6 bases at J, with 6 bases in the middle.

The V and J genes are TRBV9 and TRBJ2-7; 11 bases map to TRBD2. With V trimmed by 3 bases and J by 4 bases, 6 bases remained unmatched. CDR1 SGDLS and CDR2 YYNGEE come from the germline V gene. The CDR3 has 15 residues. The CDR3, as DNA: TGTGCCAGCAGCGCTTCCGGGACTAGCGGATACGAGCAGTACTTC. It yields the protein CASSASGTSGYEQYF.

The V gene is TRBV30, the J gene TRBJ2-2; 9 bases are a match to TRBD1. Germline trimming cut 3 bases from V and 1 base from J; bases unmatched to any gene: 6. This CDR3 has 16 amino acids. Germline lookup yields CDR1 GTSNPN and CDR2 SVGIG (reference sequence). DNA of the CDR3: TGTGCCTGGAGCCCGGGACAGGGCGGGAACACCGGGGAGCTGTTTTTT. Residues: CAWSPGQGGNTGELFF.

CDR3 bases: TGTGCCACCAGCGCGGGGACAGCGCTAAACACCATATATTTT. Protein: CATSAGTALNTIYF. V usage is TRBV15 and J usage is TRBJ1-3; 7 nucleotides agree with TRBD1. In germline, CDR1 is LNHNV, CDR2 YYDKDF (reference sequence). The CDR3 extends over 14 amino acids. V lost 5 bases to trimming and J lost 6 bases; unmatched junction nucleotides: 7.

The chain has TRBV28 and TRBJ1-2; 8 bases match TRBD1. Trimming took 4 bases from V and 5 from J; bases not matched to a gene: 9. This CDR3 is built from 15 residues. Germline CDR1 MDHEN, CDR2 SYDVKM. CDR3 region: CASSSPGGAGYGYTF. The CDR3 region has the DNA TGTGCCAGCAGTTCCCCAGGGGGCGCCGGGTATGGCTACACCTTC.